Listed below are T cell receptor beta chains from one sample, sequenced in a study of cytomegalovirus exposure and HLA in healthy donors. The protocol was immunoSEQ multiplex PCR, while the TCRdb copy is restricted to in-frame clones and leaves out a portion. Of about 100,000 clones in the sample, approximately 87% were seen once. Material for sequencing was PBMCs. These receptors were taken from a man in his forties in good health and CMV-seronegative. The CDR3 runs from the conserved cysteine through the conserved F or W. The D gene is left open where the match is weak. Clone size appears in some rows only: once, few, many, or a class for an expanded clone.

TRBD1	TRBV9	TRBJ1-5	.	TGTGCCAGCAGCGGGACAGGGGGTCAGCCCCAGCATTTT	CASSGTGGQPQHF
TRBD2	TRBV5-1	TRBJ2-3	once	TGCGCCAGCAGCTCGCCTAGCGGGGGGGCGACCGGCGATACGCAGTATTTT	CASSSPSGGATGDTQYF
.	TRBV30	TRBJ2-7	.	TGTGCCTGGAATGGGGGGGCGAATCCCTACGAGCAGTACTTC	CAWNGGANPYEQYF
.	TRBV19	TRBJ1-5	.	TGTGCCAGTAGTACCTCTCTCCGGGATCCCCAGCATTTT	CASSTSLRDPQHF
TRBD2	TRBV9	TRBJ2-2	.	TGTGCCAGCAGGGCTAGCGGCCCCGGGGAGCTGTTTTTT	CASRASGPGELFF
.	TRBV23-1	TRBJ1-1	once	TGCGCCAGCAGTCAATCGAGGGGGGGAAATTTGAACACTGAAGCTTTCTTT	CASSQSRGGNLNTEAFF
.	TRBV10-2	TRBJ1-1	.	TGCGCCAGCAGTGAACTTCGGGGGACGGTGAACACTGAAGCTTTCTTT	CASSELRGTVNTEAFF
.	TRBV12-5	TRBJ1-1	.	TGTGCTAGTGGTTTCGGGACACCGAACACTGAAGCTTTCTTT	CASGFGTPNTEAFF
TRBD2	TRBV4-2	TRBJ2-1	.	TGTGCCAGCAGCCAAGACTGGACTAGCGGGGGAAACAATGAGCAGTTCTTC	CASSQDWTSGGNNEQFF
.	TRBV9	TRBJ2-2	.	TGTGCCAGCAGCGCACCAGGGGAAGAGGACACCGGGGAGCTGTTTTTT	CASSAPGEEDTGELFF
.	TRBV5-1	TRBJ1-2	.	TGCGCCAGCAGCGTAGATACGGTCCGGAACTATGGCTACACCTTC	CASSVDTVRNYGYTF
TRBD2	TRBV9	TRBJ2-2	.	TGTGCCAGCAGCCCTTCTAGCGGGGGTTTCAACACCGGGGAGCTGTTTTTT	CASSPSSGGFNTGELFF
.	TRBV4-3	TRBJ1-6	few	TGCGCCAGCAGCCAAGACACAGGTCTACTTTCACCCCTCCACTTT	CASSQDTGLLSPLHF
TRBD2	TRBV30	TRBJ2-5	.	TGTGCCTGGAGTGCTAGCGGGTCAGGGGAGACCCAGTACTTC	CAWSASGSGETQYF
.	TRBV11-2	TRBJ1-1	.	TGTGCCAGCAGCCGCACACCCGAGGGCACTGAAGCTTTCTTT	CASSRTPEGTEAFF
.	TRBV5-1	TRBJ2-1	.	TGCGCCAGCAACCCCACCTCAGGGACATACAATGAGCAGTTCTTC	CASNPTSGTYNEQFF
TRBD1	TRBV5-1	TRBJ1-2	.	TGCGCCAGCAGCTTTACAGGGGGCCGCTCCGGCTATGGCTACACCTTC	CASSFTGGRSGYGYTF
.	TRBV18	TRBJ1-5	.	TGTGCCAGCTCACCTTTACACGGCAATCAGCCCCAGCATTTT	CASSPLHGNQPQHF
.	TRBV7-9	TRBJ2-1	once	TGTGCCAGCAGCTTAGCGGGGACTCCCAATGAGCAGTTCTTC	CASSLAGTPNEQFF
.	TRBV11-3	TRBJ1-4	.	TGTGCCAGCAGCTCGGGGACAATGAATGAAAAACTGTTTTTT	CASSSGTMNEKLFF
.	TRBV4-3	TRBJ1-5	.	TGCGCCAGCAGCCAAGATTACGGACAGTTCAATCAGCCCCAGCATTTT	CASSQDYGQFNQPQHF
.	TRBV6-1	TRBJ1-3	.	TGTGCCAGCTCGGACAGAGCCTCTGGAAACACCATATATTTT	CASSDRASGNTIYF
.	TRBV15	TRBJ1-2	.	TGTGCCACCAGCAGATCGGGACAAATCTATGGCTACACCTTC	CATSRSGQIYGYTF
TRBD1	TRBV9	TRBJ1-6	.	TGTGCCAGTAGCGTAGGGGGCGGCACCAATTCACCCCTCCACTTT	CASSVGGGTNSPLHF
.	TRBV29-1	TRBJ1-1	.	TGCAGCGTTGAAGAGGGGGCGGAAGCTTTCTTT	CSVEEGAEAFF
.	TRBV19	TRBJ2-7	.	TGTGCCAGTAGTACAGGCTCCTACGAGCAGTACTTC	CASSTGSYEQYF
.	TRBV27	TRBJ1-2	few	TGTGCCAGCAGTTTGTCACAGTTCTATGGCTACACCTTC	CASSLSQFYGYTF
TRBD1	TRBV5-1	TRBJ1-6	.	TGCGCCAGCAGCTTGGGACAGGGTGGATCCTATAATTCACCCCTCCACTTT	CASSLGQGGSYNSPLHF
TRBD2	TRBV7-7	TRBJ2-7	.	TGTGCTAGCAGCTTAGCCCTAGCGGGGGGACCCTACGAGCAGTACTTC	CASSLALAGGPYEQYF